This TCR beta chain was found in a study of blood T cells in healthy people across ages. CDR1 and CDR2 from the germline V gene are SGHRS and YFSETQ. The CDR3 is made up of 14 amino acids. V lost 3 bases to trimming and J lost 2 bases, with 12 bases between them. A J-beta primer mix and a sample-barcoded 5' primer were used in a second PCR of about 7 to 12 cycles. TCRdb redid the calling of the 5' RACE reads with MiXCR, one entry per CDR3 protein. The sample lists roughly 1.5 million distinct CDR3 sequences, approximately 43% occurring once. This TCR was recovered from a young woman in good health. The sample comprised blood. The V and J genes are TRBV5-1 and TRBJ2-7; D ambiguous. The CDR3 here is CASSYDTAPYEQYF. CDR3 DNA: TGCGCCAGCAGCTATGACACGGCCCCCTACGAGCAGTACTTC.